This paragraph reports one TCR beta chain. The data originate from a study of blood T cell repertoires in COVID-19. Study processing details: Estimation of nucleated cell counts was performed using reference gene primer amplification. Some clones are missing from TCRdb's copy, which holds only in-frame ones; the method was immunoSEQ multiplex PCR. V, J and clone size are those of that table, while D and trimming were read from the DNA. The sample lists some 250,000 clones, around nine tenths occurring once. Germline-derived CDR1 and CDR2 are MRHNA and SNTAGT. The V gene end was trimmed by 0 bases and the J gene end by 5 bases; junction bases not matched to a gene: 12. The length of the CDR3 is 19 residues.

This TCR derives from a woman in her sixties or seventies with COVID-19, enrolled during active disease. The J gene is TRBJ2-1, the V gene TRBV6-4, with 11 bases identical to TRBD2. The sequenced sample was peripheral blood. As DNA, the CDR3 is TGTGCCAGCAGTGACTCGCCCGGGACTAGCGGCCGGTACAACAATGAGCAGTTCTTC. This codes for CASSDSPGTSGRYNNEQFF.